This T cell receptor (beta chain) was captured by sequencing in a study of early T cells in non-severe SARS-CoV-2 infection. Across the whole study: Sequencing targeted bulk RNA from unsorted whole blood, leaving chains unpaired.

TCRdb called the 5' RACE reads again in MiXCR, with one record for every CDR3 protein. The table has fewer than 95,000 distinct CDR3 sequences, 16% seen once; the top ten hold around 4.9%. Between the trimmed V and J ends, which lost 6 bases and 3 bases, there was a span of 15 bases. Germline CDR1 is WNHNN and CDR2 is SYGVQD (reference sequence). The CDR3 is made up of 14 amino acids. This clonotype has more than one count but fewer than ten. This clonotype was obtained from an adult who was a healthcare worker with PCR-confirmed SARS-CoV-2 infection or an uninfected control (not recorded which). Here the sequenced sample was whole blood, taken at baseline. The genes are TRBV10-1 and TRBJ2-7; D gene uncertain. For the CDR3, the DNA is TGCGCCAGCAGAGGTGAAGATGGGATCTACGAGCAGTACTTC. Translating it yields CASRGEDGIYEQYF.